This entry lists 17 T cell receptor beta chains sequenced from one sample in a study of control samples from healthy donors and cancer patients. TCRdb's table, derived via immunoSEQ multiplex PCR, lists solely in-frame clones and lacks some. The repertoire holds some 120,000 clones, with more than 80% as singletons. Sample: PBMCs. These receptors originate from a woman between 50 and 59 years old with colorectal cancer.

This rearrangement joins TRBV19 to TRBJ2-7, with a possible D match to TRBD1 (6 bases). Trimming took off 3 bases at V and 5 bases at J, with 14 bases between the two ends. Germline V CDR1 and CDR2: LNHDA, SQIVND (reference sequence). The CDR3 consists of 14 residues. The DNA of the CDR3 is TGTGCCAGTAGTATGAACAGGGATCTCCACGAGCAGTACTTC. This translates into CASSMNRDLHEQYF. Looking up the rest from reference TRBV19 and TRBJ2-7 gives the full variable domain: DGGITQSPKYLFRKEGQNVTLSCEQNLNHDAMYWYRQDPGQGLRLIYYSQIVNDFQKGDIAEGYSVSREKKESFPLTVTSAQKNPTAFYLCASSMNRDLHEQYFGPGTRLTVT.

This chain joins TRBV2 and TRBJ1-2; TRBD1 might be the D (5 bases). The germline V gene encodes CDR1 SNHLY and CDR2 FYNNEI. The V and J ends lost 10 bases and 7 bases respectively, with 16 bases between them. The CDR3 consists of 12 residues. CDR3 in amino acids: CATGAGTGGYTF. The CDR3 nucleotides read TGTGCCACCGGGGCCGGAACAGGTGGCTACACCTTC.

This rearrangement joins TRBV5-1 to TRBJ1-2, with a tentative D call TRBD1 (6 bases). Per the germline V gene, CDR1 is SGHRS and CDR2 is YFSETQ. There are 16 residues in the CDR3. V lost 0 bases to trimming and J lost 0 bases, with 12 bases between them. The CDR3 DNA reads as TGCGCCAGCAGCTTGGGGGGGCAGCTCACTAACTATGGCTACACCTTC. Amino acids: CASSLGGQLTNYGYTF.

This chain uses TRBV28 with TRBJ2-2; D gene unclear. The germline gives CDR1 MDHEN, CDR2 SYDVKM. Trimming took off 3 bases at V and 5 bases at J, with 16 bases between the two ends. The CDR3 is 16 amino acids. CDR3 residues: CASSFIQSWGTGELFF. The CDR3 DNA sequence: TGTGCCAGCAGTTTTATTCAGTCGTGGGGAACCGGGGAGCTGTTTTTT.

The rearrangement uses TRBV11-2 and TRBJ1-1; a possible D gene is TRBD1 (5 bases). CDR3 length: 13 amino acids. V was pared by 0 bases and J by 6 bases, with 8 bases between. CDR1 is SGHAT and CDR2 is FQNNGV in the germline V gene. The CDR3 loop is CASSLDWGSEAFF. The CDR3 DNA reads TGTGCCAGCAGCTTAGATTGGGGGTCTGAAGCTTTCTTT.

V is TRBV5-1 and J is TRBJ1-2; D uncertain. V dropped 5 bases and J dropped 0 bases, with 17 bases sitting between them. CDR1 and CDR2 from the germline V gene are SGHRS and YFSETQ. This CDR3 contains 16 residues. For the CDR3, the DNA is TGCGCCAGCAGTCTGCTGATGAGCGACTCTAACTATGGCTACACCTTC. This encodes CASSLLMSDSNYGYTF.

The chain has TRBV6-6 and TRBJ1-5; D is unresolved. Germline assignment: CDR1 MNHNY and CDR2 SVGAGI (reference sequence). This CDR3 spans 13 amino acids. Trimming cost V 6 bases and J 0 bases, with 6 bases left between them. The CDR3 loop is CASSVHSNQPQHF. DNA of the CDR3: TGTGCCAGCAGCGTTCATAGCAATCAGCCCCAGCATTTT.

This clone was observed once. Here the CDR3 DNA reads TGTGCCAGCTCACCACAGGTTGCGGGAGCCTACAATGAGCAGTTCTTC. Protein sequence: CASSPQVAGAYNEQFF. The chain employs TRBV18 and TRBJ2-1, with 7 nucleotides matching TRBD2. The germline V gene encodes CDR1 KGHSH and CDR2 LQKENI. V lost 1 base to trimming and J lost 2 bases; unmatched junction nucleotides: 5. The CDR3 contains 16 residues. The complete variable domain, with remaining parts taken from reference TRBV18 and TRBJ2-1, reads NAGVMQNPRHLVRRRGQEARLRCSPMKGHSHVYWYRQLPEEGLKFMVYLQKENIIDESGMPKERFSAEFPKEGPSILRIQQVVRGDSAAYFCASSPQVAGAYNEQFFGPGTRLTVL.

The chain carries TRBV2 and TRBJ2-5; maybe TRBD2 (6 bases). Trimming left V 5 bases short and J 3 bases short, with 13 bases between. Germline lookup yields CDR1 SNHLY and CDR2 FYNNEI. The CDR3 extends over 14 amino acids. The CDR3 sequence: CASSWQGGEETQYF. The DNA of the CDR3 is TGTGCCAGCAGTTGGCAGGGAGGAGAAGAGACCCAGTACTTC.

The CDR3 loop reads CASSQESRGAYNEQFF. CDR3 DNA: TGTGCCAGCAGCCAAGAATCAAGGGGCGCCTACAATGAGCAGTTCTTC. The V call is TRBV3-1 (or the pseudogene TRBV3-2), the J call TRBJ2-1; D is possibly TRBD1 (5 bases). Trimming took 0 bases from V and 2 from J, leaving 11 bases between them. CDR3 size: 16 residues. Germline V gives CDR1 LGHDT, CDR2 YNNKEL (reference sequence).

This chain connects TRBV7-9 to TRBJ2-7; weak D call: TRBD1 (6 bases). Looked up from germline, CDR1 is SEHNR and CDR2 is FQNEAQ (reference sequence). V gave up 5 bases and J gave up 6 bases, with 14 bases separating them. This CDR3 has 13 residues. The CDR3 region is CASSRQDLGEQYF. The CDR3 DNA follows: TGTGCCAGCAGCCGACAGGACCTAGGCGAGCAGTACTTC.

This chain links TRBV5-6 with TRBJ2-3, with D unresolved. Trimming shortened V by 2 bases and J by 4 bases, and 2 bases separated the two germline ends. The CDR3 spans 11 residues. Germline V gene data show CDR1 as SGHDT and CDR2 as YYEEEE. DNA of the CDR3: TGTGCCAGCAGCTTATCAGATACGCAGTATTTT. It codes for CASSLSDTQYF.

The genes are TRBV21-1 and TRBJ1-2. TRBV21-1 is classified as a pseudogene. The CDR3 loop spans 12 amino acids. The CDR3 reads CASISFGFGYTF. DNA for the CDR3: TGTGCCAGCATATCCTTCGGTTTCGGCTACACCTTC.

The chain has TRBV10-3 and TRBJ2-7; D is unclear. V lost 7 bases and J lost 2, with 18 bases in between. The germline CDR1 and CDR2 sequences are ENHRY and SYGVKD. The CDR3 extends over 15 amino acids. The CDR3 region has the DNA TGTGCCATCACCTCCGGTACACAGAATCCCTACGAGCAGTACTTC. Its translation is CAITSGTQNPYEQYF.

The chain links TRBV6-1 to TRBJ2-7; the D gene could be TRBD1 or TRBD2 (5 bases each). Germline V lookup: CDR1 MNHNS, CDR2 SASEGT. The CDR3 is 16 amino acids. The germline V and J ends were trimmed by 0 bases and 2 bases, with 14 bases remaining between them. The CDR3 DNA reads TGTGCCAGCAGTGAAGCAGCCGGGACGTTCCCCTACGAGCAGTACTTC. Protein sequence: CASSEAAGTFPYEQYF.

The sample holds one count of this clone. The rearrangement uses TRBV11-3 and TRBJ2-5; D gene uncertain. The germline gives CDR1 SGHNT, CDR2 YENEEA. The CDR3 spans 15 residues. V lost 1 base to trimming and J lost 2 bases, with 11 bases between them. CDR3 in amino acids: CASSLGPGKQETQYF. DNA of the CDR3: TGTGCCAGCAGCTTAGGGCCGGGCAAACAAGAGACCCAGTACTTC.

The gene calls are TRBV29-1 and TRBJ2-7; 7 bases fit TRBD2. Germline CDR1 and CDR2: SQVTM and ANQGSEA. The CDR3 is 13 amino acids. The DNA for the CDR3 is TGCAGTGGGAGGGGTAGTGGGTTTGGAGAGCAGTACTTC. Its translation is CSGRGSGFGEQYF.